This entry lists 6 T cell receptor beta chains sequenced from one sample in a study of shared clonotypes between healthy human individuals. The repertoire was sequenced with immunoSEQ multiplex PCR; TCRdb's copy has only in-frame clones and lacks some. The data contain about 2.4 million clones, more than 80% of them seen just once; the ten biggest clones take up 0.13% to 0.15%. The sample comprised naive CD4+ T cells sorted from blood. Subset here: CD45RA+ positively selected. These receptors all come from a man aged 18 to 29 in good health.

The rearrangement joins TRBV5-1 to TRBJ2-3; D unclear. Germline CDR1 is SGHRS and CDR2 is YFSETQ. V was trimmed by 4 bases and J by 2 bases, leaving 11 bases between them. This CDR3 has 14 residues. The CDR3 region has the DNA TGCGCCAGCAGCCCGGACGGAAACACAGATACGCAGTATTTT. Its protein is CASSPDGNTDTQYF.

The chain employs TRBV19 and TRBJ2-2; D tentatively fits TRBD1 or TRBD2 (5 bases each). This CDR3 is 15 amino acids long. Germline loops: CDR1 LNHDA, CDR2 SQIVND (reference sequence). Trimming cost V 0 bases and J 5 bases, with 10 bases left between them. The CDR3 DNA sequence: TGTGCCAGTAGTATAGAGAAGCGGACAACCGGGGAGCTGTTTTTT. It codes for CASSIEKRTTGELFF.

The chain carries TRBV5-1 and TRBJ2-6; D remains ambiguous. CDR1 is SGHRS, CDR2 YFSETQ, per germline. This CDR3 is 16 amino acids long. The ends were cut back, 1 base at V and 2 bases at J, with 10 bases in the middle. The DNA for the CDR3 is TGCGCCAGCAGCTTGCCCGAGACCGCTGGGGCCAACGTCCTGACTTTC. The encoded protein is CASSLPETAGANVLTF.

The CDR3, as DNA: TGCGCCAGCAGTGGCAGGGCCGGCACTGAAGCTTTCTTT. Translating gives CASSGRAGTEAFF. The chain is built from TRBV10-1 and TRBJ1-1, with a tentative D call TRBD1 (5 bases). V was shortened by 4 bases and J by 4 bases, with 10 bases between the two germline ends. Germline CDR1 WNHNN, CDR2 SYGVQD (reference sequence). The CDR3 is 13 amino acids.

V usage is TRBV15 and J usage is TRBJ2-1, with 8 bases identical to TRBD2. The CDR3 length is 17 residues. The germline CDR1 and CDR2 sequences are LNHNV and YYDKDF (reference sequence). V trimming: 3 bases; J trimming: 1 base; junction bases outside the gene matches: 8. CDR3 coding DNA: TGTGCCACCAGCAGTATGATTAGCGGGATATCCTACAATGAGCAGTTCTTC. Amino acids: CATSSMISGISYNEQFF.

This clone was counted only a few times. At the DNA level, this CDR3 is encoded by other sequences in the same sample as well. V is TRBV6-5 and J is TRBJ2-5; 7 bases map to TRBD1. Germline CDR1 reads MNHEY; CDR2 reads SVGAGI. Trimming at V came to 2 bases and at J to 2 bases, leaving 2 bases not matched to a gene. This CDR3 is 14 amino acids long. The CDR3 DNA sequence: TGTGCCAGCAGTTACGGCAGGGGGCAAGAGACCCAGTACTTC. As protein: CASSYGRGQETQYF.